This T cell receptor (beta chain) was recorded in a study of T cells in localized non-small cell lung cancer (dated by TCRdb to the early 2020s). For the study in its entirety: T cell repertoires of 236 early-stage NSCLC patients were analyzed, with tumors being compared against uninvolved tumor-adjacent lungs. The cohort was made up of 236 treatment-naive NSCLC patients whose localized lung tumors had been resected. A mean age of 66.3 years was recorded for the NSCLC patients, of whom more than 120 were male and about a hundred were female. The paper's findings and limits, for the study overall: A median of 57 of the top 100 tumor clones were detected in paired uninvolved adjacent lung, and approximately 28 of these tumor clones were also found among the top 100 clones of the paired uninvolved adjacent lung. Since the design was exploratory, TCR variables were selected using unadjusted p-values with no false-discovery rate correction. Multi-region tumor sequencing was not performed, so intratumor heterogeneity could not be excluded. Uninvolved tumor-adjacent lung showed the highest T cell clonality, higher than tumor, which suggests more focused antigenic responses in the adjacent lung. Longer overall survival was associated with higher blood T cell density, whereas shorter survival was associated with higher adjacent-lung clonality.

The germline V gene specifies SGHDT as CDR1 and YYEEEE as CDR2. From cysteine to phenylalanine, the CDR3 is 16 amino acids long. The DNA shown is the 48-base CDR3, in frame from base 1. V is pared back by 0 bases and J by 1 base, with 8 bases lying between the germline termini. About this clone itself: What antigen it recognizes has not been identified. No much larger clone exists at a distance of one base, and base qualities are not known.

The immunoSEQ Assay was used to sequence TCR beta CDR3 regions from DNA. The authors processed their data as follows. T cell density was computed as TCR beta template counts normalized to usable DNA estimated by amplifying housekeeping genes. Using the preseqR package, richness was estimated by extrapolating to 120,000 templates for tissue samples and 400,000 templates for PBMC samples. Clonality was calculated as one minus Pielou's evenness. Tissue-enriched TCRs were identified by differential abundance testing using productive amino-acid clonotypes, minimum total count 5 and alpha 0.1. The Jaccard Index and the Morisita Overlap Index were used to measure repertoire overlap between compartments. GLIPH clustered TCR beta CDR3s with public tetramer-defined viral CDR3s; viral motifs required at least three viral sequences plus V-gene enrichment. TCRdb provides this immuneACCESS table in a form limited to in-frame rearrangements. Some clones are lacking; in checked studies, under half of them reflect an unresolved V gene, and why the rest are absent is not known. Clone size and the V and J calls come from that table; the DNA yielded D and trimming. The sample has tens of thousands of clones on record, around three quarters of them singletons. Clones ranked in the top ten supply about a fifth of the sample.

At diagnosis, tumor, uninvolved tumor-adjacent lung and peripheral blood were collected and then preserved as a mix of FFPE and fresh-frozen material. Blood samples were analyzed as peripheral blood mononuclear cells for TCR repertoire profiling. Specimen: PBMCs, collected before any cancer treatment. The rearranged chain carries TRBV5-6 and TRBJ1-6; 5 matching bases give a weak D call of TRBD1. The sequence was collected from a man between 40 and 70 years old with stage II squamous cell lung carcinoma. The base sequence is TGTGCCAGCAGCTTGGCAGGGAATTCCTATAATTCACCCCTCCACTTT. Its translation is CASSLAGNSYNSPLHF.